This T cell receptor beta chain is drawn from a study of cytomegalovirus exposure and HLA in healthy donors. Method: immunoSEQ multiplex PCR; TCRdb's copy keeps in-frame clones and lacks some. The table records roughly 100,000 clones, around 86% of them present only once. This clone appeared a single time. The sample comprised PBMCs. The sequence came from a woman aged 18-29 years in good health and CMV-seropositive.

CDR3 sequence: CASSESTGAAGLWGYTF. The CDR3 nucleotides read TGCGCCAGCAGTGAAAGTACAGGGGCGGCAGGACTTTGGGGCTACACCTTC. The chain is built from TRBV10-1 and TRBJ1-2, with 7 bases lining up with TRBD1. Germline CDR1 WNHNN, CDR2 SYGVQD (reference sequence). Germline trimming cut 3 bases from V and 8 bases from J; bases unmatched to any gene: 18. The CDR3 runs 17 residues.